There are many counts of the clone carrying this TCR beta chain. Its antigen is unidentified. J gave up 2 bases and V 3 bases, and 14 bases lay outside the gene matches. The CDR3 consists of 18 residues. The data are from a study of neurological immune-mediated disorders. The cDNA came from 5'RACE, which used 10-nucleotide random UMIs. TCRdb independently ran MiXCR on the 5' RACE reads; one entry per CDR3 protein. Altogether around 50,000 distinct CDR3 sequences are present, about 3.8% being singletons, with the ten largest covering about 6.7%. General observations from the study: The study phylogenetically grouped the repertoires of 18 of 34 multiple sclerosis patients into one related-CDR3 cluster, a possible signature.

The chain combines TRBV12-3 or TRBV12-4 with TRBJ1-2; 8 bases map to TRBD1. The material sequenced was PBMCs. This sequence originates from a man in his sixties with multiple sclerosis. As DNA, the CDR3 is TGTGCCAGCAGTTTTCTTCCCCAGACAGGGGTGGGGAACTATGGCTACACCTTC. This encodes CASSFLPQTGVGNYGYTF.